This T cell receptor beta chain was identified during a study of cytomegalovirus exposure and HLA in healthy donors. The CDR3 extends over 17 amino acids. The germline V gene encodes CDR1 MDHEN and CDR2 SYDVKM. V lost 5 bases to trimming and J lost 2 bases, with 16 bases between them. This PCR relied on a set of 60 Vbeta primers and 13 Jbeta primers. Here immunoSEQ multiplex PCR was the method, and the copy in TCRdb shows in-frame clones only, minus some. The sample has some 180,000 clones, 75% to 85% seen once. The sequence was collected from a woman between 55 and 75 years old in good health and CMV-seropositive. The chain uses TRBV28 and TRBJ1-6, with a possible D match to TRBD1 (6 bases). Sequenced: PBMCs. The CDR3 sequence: CASSPLGDTAYNSPLHF. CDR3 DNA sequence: TGTGCCAGCAGTCCGTTGGGGGACACCGCCTATAATTCACCCCTCCACTTT. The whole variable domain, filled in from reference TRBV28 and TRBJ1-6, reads DVKVTQSSRYLVKRTGEKVFLECVQDMDHENMFWYRQDPGLGLRLIYFSYDVKMKEKGDIPEGYSVSREKKERFSLILESASTNQTSMYLCASSPLGDTAYNSPLHFGNGTRLTVT.